The 5 T cell receptor beta chains below were found in one sample sequenced in a study of cytomegalovirus exposure and HLA in healthy donors. Primers for the PCR totalled 60 Vbeta and 13 Jbeta. Sequencing was performed with immunoSEQ multiplex PCR; in TCRdb, only in-frame clones are kept and a portion is missing. The table includes around 140,000 clones, roughly 79% detected once. The sequenced sample consisted of PBMCs. These receptors all come from a woman aged 18-29 years in good health and CMV-seronegative.

The V gene is TRBV12-5, the J gene TRBJ1-4; D possibly corresponds to TRBD1 (6 bases). V lost 3 bases and J lost 8, with 10 bases in between. Germline lookup yields CDR1 LGHNT and CDR2 FRNRAP. The CDR3 has 13 amino acids. CDR3 nucleotide sequence: TGTGCTAGTGGTTTTGGGACAAAGGAAAAACTGTTTTTT. It encodes CASGFGTKEKLFF.

This chain uses TRBV6-1 with TRBJ2-7; D unresolved. V gave up 8 bases and J gave up 4 bases, with 15 bases separating them. CDR1 and CDR2 from the germline V gene are MNHNS and SASEGT. The CDR3 covers 13 residues. The CDR3 region has the DNA TGTGCCAGCCATTATAGAGAAGATTACGAGCAGTACTTC. Residues: CASHYREDYEQYF.

The chain has TRBV15 and TRBJ2-1; D unresolved. CDR1 is LNHNV and CDR2 is YYDKDF in the germline V gene (reference sequence). V lost 0 bases to trimming and J lost 3 bases, with 9 bases between them. The CDR3 is 15 residues long. The CDR3 loop is CATSRDSTIYNEQFF. CDR3 coding DNA: TGTGCCACCAGCAGAGATAGTACGATCTACAATGAGCAGTTCTTC.

The V gene is TRBV5-1, the J gene TRBJ2-1, with 9 positions matching TRBD2. The germline CDR1 and CDR2 sequences are SGHRS and YFSETQ. Losses at the gene ends were 4 bases for V and 7 bases for J; bases not matched to a gene: 12. The CDR3 runs to 16 residues. The CDR3 coding sequence is TGCGCCAGCAGCCTCCAAGGTAGCGGGAGCCTAAATGAGCAGTTCTTC. Its protein product is CASSLQGSGSLNEQFF.

The CDR3 DNA sequence: TGTGCCAGCAGCCGGACAGGGGATGAAGCTTTCTTT. Its protein is CASSRTGDEAFF. The V gene is TRBV6-5, the J gene TRBJ1-1; TRBD1 matches 9 bases. Per germline, CDR1 MNHEY and CDR2 SVGAGI. CDR3 length: 12 residues. The V and J ends lost 6 bases and 7 bases, in that order; junction bases with no gene match: 3.